This record looks at one TCR beta chain sequence and its context. This specimen belongs to a study of T cell changes during pregnancy in multiple sclerosis. Using immunoSEQ multiplex PCR, the repertoire was profiled, and TCRdb retains in-frame clones only, with some absent. The table lists about 74,000 clones, around 85% of them singletons. The length of the CDR3 is 16 residues. The junction had 9 bases not matched to a gene; V was cut back by 2 bases and J by 6 bases. Germline V lookup: CDR1 LNHDA, CDR2 SQIVND (reference sequence). The chain combines TRBV19 with TRBJ2-3; 9 positions match TRBD2. Sequences were derived from peripheral blood, sampled before pregnancy. This sequence was found in a female donor with multiple sclerosis, enrolled in a pregnancy study. CDR3 region: CASSIRAGGHLDTQYF. In DNA, the CDR3 is TGTGCCAGTAGTATAAGAGCGGGGGGTCACCTGGATACGCAGTATTTT.